This is a list of T cell receptor beta chains from one sample in a study of T cell responses to AZD1222 COVID-19 vaccine. Measured with immunoSEQ multiplex PCR; TCRdb has only the in-frame clones, and not every one. The data contain tens of thousands of clones, about 92% of them seen just once; the ten biggest clones take up around 5.2%. The sequencing here drew on peripheral blood, taken on day 0 of AZD1222 vaccination. The source is an adult in good health. Both conserved end residues are part of each CDR3. The D gene is left open where the match is weak.

.	TRBV27	TRBJ1-2	CASSSGLTYGYTF
.	TRBV18	TRBJ1-2	CASSPGPVNYGYTF
.	TRBV7-9	TRBJ1-3	CASSTDKSSGNTIYF
.	TRBV12-1	TRBJ2-3	CASRGGTQYF
.	TRBV7-3	TRBJ2-2	CASSFRPSNTGELFF
.	TRBV10-3	TRBJ2-7	CASGGRDEQYF
.	TRBV5-8	TRBJ1-6	CASSLATVRPATLHF
.	TRBV6-5	TRBJ2-1	CASRASYNEQFF
.	TRBV5-1	TRBJ1-5	CASSSGGQPQHF
.	TRBV28	TRBJ2-7	CASSRGHAPSYEQYF
.	TRBV24-1	TRBJ2-7	CATSEPGTYEQYF
.	TRBV4-3	TRBJ2-7	CASSPHLLPSYEQYF
TRBD1	TRBV6-2/TRBV6-3	TRBJ1-1	CASSYSETGFSEAFF
TRBD1	TRBV2	TRBJ2-1	CASGQGSYNEQFF
TRBD1	TRBV3-1/TRBV3-2	TRBJ2-7	CASSTRDRGLSYEQYF
TRBD1	TRBV29-1	TRBJ1-4	CSAAQGASEKLFF
TRBD1	TRBV2	TRBJ1-2	CASKGQGHNYGYTF
TRBD1	TRBV29-1	TRBJ1-1	CSTLNRGRTEAFF
TRBD1	TRBV24-1	TRBJ2-1	CATSVSRDRGYNEQFF
.	TRBV28	TRBJ1-4	CATVQVPNEKLFF
.	TRBV15	TRBJ1-6	CATSRQGYNSPLHF
TRBD1	TRBV28	TRBJ2-5	CASSPGQGTETQYF
.	TRBV5-4	TRBJ1-3	CASSFRATSSGNTIYF
TRBD2	TRBV9	TRBJ2-7	CASSAGLAPSYEQYF
.	TRBV5-1	TRBJ2-7	CASSLALGTVSYEQYF
.	TRBV29-1	TRBJ2-6	CSVVADSDSGANVLTF
.	TRBV4-1	TRBJ1-1	CASSQGRGWEIGTEAFF
TRBD1	TRBV18	TRBJ1-5	CASSPNRDSGNQPQHF
TRBD2	TRBV20-1	TRBJ2-3	CSASLVRGTSGRTSTDTQYF
.	TRBV3-1/TRBV3-2	TRBJ1-5	CASSRPRSFRGNQPQHF
.	TRBV11-2	TRBJ2-7	CASSLDLGQGGYEQYF
.	TRBV27	TRBJ2-3	CANTRDLAKDTQYF
.	TRBV20-1	TRBJ1-2	CKPPLNYGYTF
.	TRBV6-4	TRBJ1-2	CASSETGGKGYTF
.	TRBV6-5	TRBJ1-1	CASRPLTSGTEAFF
.	TRBV18	TRBJ2-7	CASSPKPFRDEQYF
.	TRBV19	TRBJ2-7	CASSPGGPYEQYF
.	TRBV7-2	TRBJ2-3	CASSFTGQTDTQYF
.	TRBV19	TRBJ1-3	CASSFAVYGNTIYF